This T cell receptor beta chain was identified during a study of cytotoxic CD8 clonotypes in ibrutinib-treated CLL. Background on the study: Averaging across samples gave 255,043 productive templates and fewer than 100,000 productive rearrangements.

The data were produced by immunoSEQ multiplex PCR, yet TCRdb's version contains in-frame clones alone and is incomplete. The sample holds some 140,000 clones; less than 95% are singletons and the top ten take approximately 11%. The CDR3 sequence is 14 residues long. Deletions cut 5 bases from V and 0 bases from J, with 11 bases between. Looked up from germline, CDR1 is SGHTA and CDR2 is FQGTGA. Study-level results: The study found baseline clonality above age-matched healthy donors, tracking circulating CD8+ T-cell counts. There were differences in sampling times between sustained-remission and progressing patients. Clonality went up at the time of ibrutinib response, stayed stable in sustained remission, and later dropped back toward its baseline level at progression.

A word on this clone: Its antigen is not known.

The rearrangement joins TRBV7-3 to TRBJ2-7, with unresolved D. The TCR originated in a human donor with chronic lymphocytic leukemia. The material was PBMCs, obtained after 12 months of ibrutinib treatment. CDR3 sequence (DNA): TGTGCCAGCAGCCCCTCTGGCTACTCCTACGAGCAGTACTTC. Amino acid sequence: CASSPSGYSYEQYF.